This T cell receptor beta chain was sequenced in a study of blood T cell repertoires in COVID-19. Profiled with immunoSEQ multiplex PCR; TCRdb holds only in-frame clones, not every one. The table lists 25,000 to 30,000 clones, 82% of them singletons. Trimming stripped 0 bases from V and 2 bases from J, with 19 bases between. The CDR3 has 18 amino acids. CDR1 SGHAT and CDR2 FQNNGV come from the germline V gene. The source is an elderly man with active or convalescent COVID-19. The sample taken for sequencing was peripheral blood. V gene TRBV11-2 combines with J gene TRBJ2-5; possible D gene TRBD1, 6 bases. CDR3 in DNA: TGTGCCAGCAGCTTAGATAGGGTACGGGACATGGGGCAAGAGACCCAGTACTTC. Translated, it gives CASSLDRVRDMGQETQYF.